The present T cell receptor beta chain was sequenced within a study of blood T cell repertoires in COVID-19. About the study: Material from acute and convalescent COVID-19 was sourced from the United States, Italy and Spain.

In the original analysis: The assay estimated nucleated cells by amplifying reference gene primers. The repertoire was sequenced with immunoSEQ multiplex PCR; TCRdb's copy has only in-frame clones and lacks some. From that table come the V and J calls and clone size; the DNA was used to work out D and trimming. The sample holds fewer than 150,000 clones; around 78% are singletons and the top ten take 10% to 12%. Germline V gene data show CDR1 as SGHAT and CDR2 as FQNNGV. The CDR3 totals 15 residues. With V trimmed by 2 bases and J by 10 bases, 9 bases remained unmatched. This clone was seen more than once but under ten times.

The receptor comes from a human donor in a cohort sampled during active COVID-19. The chain has TRBV11-2 and TRBJ2-2, with 8 bases fitting TRBD2. Source material: peripheral blood. In DNA form, the CDR3 reads TGTGCCAGCAGCTTAAGAGCGGGGGACCAACAGGAGCTGTTTTTT. As protein: CASSLRAGDQQELFF.